The 23 T cell receptor beta chains presented below share a single source sample, sequenced in a study of cytomegalovirus exposure and HLA in healthy donors. 60 Vbeta and 13 Jbeta primers were used in PCR. Some clones are missing from TCRdb's copy, which holds only in-frame ones; the method was immunoSEQ multiplex PCR. The sample includes about 140,000 clones, 80% of them seen just once. The sequencing sample was made of PBMCs. Source of these receptors: a female donor in good health and CMV-seronegative.

The chain employs TRBV6-5 and TRBJ1-5, with D perhaps TRBD1 (5 bases). This CDR3 has 13 amino acids. V gave up 6 bases and J gave up 5 bases, with 11 bases separating them. CDR1 and CDR2 (germline): MNHEY, SVGAGI. CDR3 nucleotides: TGTGCCAGCAGCCGGACAATTTATCAGCCCCAGCATTTT. Translated, it gives CASSRTIYQPQHF.

The gene calls are TRBV29-1 and TRBJ2-1, with 7 bases matching TRBD2. The CDR3 length is 15 residues. Losses at the gene ends were 2 bases for V and 8 bases for J; bases not matched to a gene: 12. Germline V gene data show CDR1 as SQVTM and CDR2 as ANQGSEA. CDR3 DNA: TGCAGCGTTGAATTGGGAGGGCCCACGTGGGATGAGCAGTTCTTC. Translated: CSVELGGPTWDEQFF.

The CDR3 loop reads CSGSEGNEQYF. The CDR3 nucleotides read TGCAGTGGGTCGGAGGGGAACGAGCAGTACTTC. V and J are TRBV20-1 and TRBJ2-7; possibly TRBD2 for D (6 bases). The CDR3 has 11 amino acids. Germline CDR1 is DFQATT and CDR2 is SNEGSKA (reference sequence). V was shortened by 7 bases and J by 5 bases, with 12 bases between the two germline ends.

For the CDR3, the DNA is TGTGCCAGCAGTGACTCCTTAACAGGGGGCGCGAGGATTGCCAAAAACATTCAGTACTTC. Protein sequence: CASSDSLTGGARIAKNIQYF. The chain carries TRBV6-4 and TRBJ2-4; 9 positions agree with TRBD1. There are 20 residues in the CDR3. V gave up 0 bases and J gave up 1 base; unmatched junction bases: 13. Germline-derived CDR1 and CDR2 are MRHNA and SNTAGT.

This clone was counted between two and nine times. This rearrangement joins TRBV7-9 to TRBJ2-5, with TRBD2 matching over 8 bases. The J segment lost 5 bases and the V segment lost 4 bases, leaving 12 bases of the junction unmatched. The CDR3 is made up of 16 amino acids. Per germline, CDR1 SEHNR and CDR2 FQNEAQ (reference sequence). The DNA for the CDR3 is TGTGCCAGCAGCTCCTCATTAGCGGGAAGTACGGAGACCCAGTACTTC. Amino acids: CASSSSLAGSTETQYF.

In this sample, this clone turned up a few times. The chain recombines TRBV19 with TRBJ2-6; 13 bases match TRBD2. This CDR3 is built from 18 residues. CDR1 is LNHDA, CDR2 SQIVND, per germline (reference sequence). With V trimmed by 5 bases and J by 2 bases, 6 bases remained unmatched. CDR3 loop: CASSWTSGSRTGANVLTF. The CDR3 region has the DNA TGTGCCAGTAGTTGGACTAGCGGGAGCAGGACTGGGGCCAACGTCCTGACTTTC.

The chain uses TRBV13 and TRBJ2-1; 10 nucleotides align to TRBD2. This CDR3 spans 15 amino acids. The germline CDR1 and CDR2 sequences are PRHDT and FYEKMQ (reference sequence). Trimming at V came to 5 bases and at J to 8 bases, leaving 9 bases not matched to a gene. The CDR3 DNA is TGTGCCAGCAGCCCCCGGCTAGCGGGAGCCTATGAGCAGTTCTTC. Translating gives CASSPRLAGAYEQFF.

In DNA form, the CDR3 reads TGTGCCAGCAGCCTCCGACAGGGGACCGCAACTAATGAAAAACTGTTTTTT. Translation gives CASSLRQGTATNEKLFF. The chain couples TRBV5-6 to TRBJ1-4; 8 bases are shared with TRBD1. V dropped 4 bases and J dropped 0; count of bases not matched to a gene: 8. The CDR3 is 17 residues long. Germline V lookup: CDR1 SGHDT, CDR2 YYEEEE.

This clone was seen only once. The gene calls are TRBV7-9 and TRBJ2-3, with D maybe TRBD2 (6 bases). V lost 5 bases and J 4 bases, leaving 19 bases between the germline ends. From germline, CDR1 is SEHNR and CDR2 FQNEAQ (reference sequence). The CDR3 loop spans 16 amino acids. The CDR3 protein is CASSLIYSGEADTQYF. For the CDR3, the DNA is TGTGCCAGCAGCCTGATTTACTCGGGAGAAGCAGATACGCAGTATTTT.

This clone was seen only once. The V gene is TRBV5-1, the J gene TRBJ1-2, with no clear D. With 3 bases removed from V and 2 bases from J, the gap between germline ends came to 14 bases. Looked up from germline, CDR1 is SGHRS and CDR2 is YFSETQ. The CDR3 has 15 amino acids. The CDR3 nucleotides are TGCGCCAGCAGCTCGGGAGGTCCCGGAAACTATGGCTACACCTTC. Its translation is CASSSGGPGNYGYTF.

The V and J genes are TRBV29-1 and TRBJ2-1; 7 bases are shared with TRBD2. Germline lookup yields CDR1 SQVTM and CDR2 ANQGSEA. Trimming cost V 2 bases and J 0 bases; bases outside gene matches: 7. CDR3 length: 16 amino acids. CDR3 region: CSVERREPISYNEQFF. CDR3 DNA sequence: TGCAGCGTTGAAAGGCGGGAGCCAATCTCCTACAATGAGCAGTTCTTC.

The gene calls are TRBV7-9 and TRBJ1-5; 7 nucleotides match TRBD1. Per germline, CDR1 SEHNR and CDR2 FQNEAQ (reference sequence). Trimming cost V 1 base and J 4 bases; bases outside gene matches: 4. CDR3 size: 15 residues. Written as DNA, the CDR3 is TGTGCCAGCAGCTTAGGAGGGACAGATAATCAGCCCCAGCATTTT. Protein: CASSLGGTDNQPQHF. Based on the CDR3 plus reference TRBV7-9 and TRBJ1-5, the full variable domain is DTGVSQNPRHKITKRGQNVTFRCDPISEHNRLYWYRQTLGQGPEFLTYFQNEAQLEKSRLLSDRFSAERPKGSFSTLEIQRTEQGDSAMYLCASSLGGTDNQPQHFGDGTRLSIL.

The chain carries TRBV5-6 and TRBJ1-2; 7 bases are a match to TRBD1. This CDR3 region has 15 residues. Germline V gene sequence: CDR1 SGHDT, CDR2 YYEEEE. J was trimmed by 5 bases and V by 3 bases; bases with no gene match: 10. CDR3 sequence (DNA): TGTGCCAGCAGCTGGGCTAGACAGGGTGCGTATGGCTACACCTTC. Its protein is CASSWARQGAYGYTF.

The genes are TRBV5-8 and TRBJ1-5; D might be TRBD1 (5 bases). The CDR3 totals 15 residues. Germline values: CDR1 SGHTS, CDR2 YDEGEE. The V and J ends lost 4 bases and 0 bases respectively, with 11 bases between them. The CDR3 bases are TGTGCCAGCAGCCTGGGGGGGGATAGCAATCAGCCCCAGCATTTT. Translating it yields CASSLGGDSNQPQHF.

The chain has TRBV19 and TRBJ1-5, with D possibly matching TRBD1 (5 bases). V shed 9 bases and J shed 0 bases, with 12 bases lying between them. There are 14 residues in the CDR3. The germline gives CDR1 LNHDA, CDR2 SQIVND (reference sequence). The CDR3 sequence: CASIDSLSNQPQHF. In DNA, the CDR3 is TGTGCCAGCATTGACAGCCTTAGCAATCAGCCCCAGCATTTT.

The rearrangement joins TRBV4-1 to TRBJ2-5; 11 bases are a match to TRBD2. Germline-derived CDR1 and CDR2 are MGHRA and YSYEKL. V shed 0 bases and J 3 bases; nucleotides not matched to a gene: 6. The CDR3 runs 17 residues. The CDR3 nucleotides read TGCGCCAGCAGCCAAGACCCCCTAGCGGGAGGAAAAGAGACCCAGTACTTC. Translation gives CASSQDPLAGGKETQYF.

The V and J genes are TRBV6-5 and TRBJ2-7; the D gene is possibly TRBD1 (6 bases). The CDR3 contains 13 residues. Germline CDR1 MNHEY, CDR2 SVGAGI. Trimming took off 2 bases at V and 7 bases at J, with 12 bases between the two ends. The CDR3 loop reads CASSYRVGGEQYF. In DNA form, the CDR3 reads TGTGCCAGCAGTTACAGGGTAGGGGGAGAGCAGTACTTC.

The chain links TRBV5-4 to TRBJ1-3; TRBD1 agrees at 7 bases. The germline V gene encodes CDR1 SGHNT and CDR2 YYREEE (reference sequence). V gave up 2 bases and J gave up 4 bases; unmatched junction bases: 3. The CDR3 spans 14 residues. The CDR3 nucleotides read TGTGCCAGCAGCTTACAGGGGCGGGGAAACACCATATATTTT. This gives the protein CASSLQGRGNTIYF.

V and J are TRBV29-1 and TRBJ2-3; 11 nucleotides align to TRBD1. CDR3 length: 15 residues. V gave up 5 bases and J gave up 3 bases; unmatched junction bases: 7. The germline gives CDR1 SQVTM, CDR2 ANQGSEA. This CDR3 reads CSVWGQGDWTDTQYF. CDR3 DNA: TGCAGCGTTTGGGGACAGGGGGATTGGACAGATACGCAGTATTTT.

This clone was counted only a few times. The chain has TRBV7-9 and TRBJ2-3; D call uncertain. Trimming shortened V by 4 bases and J by 0 bases, and 5 bases separated the two germline ends. CDR1 is SEHNR and CDR2 is FQNEAQ in the germline V gene (reference sequence). This CDR3 region has 13 residues. The CDR3 loop reads CASSWPSTDTQYF. The CDR3 nucleotides read TGTGCCAGCAGCTGGCCTAGCACAGATACGCAGTATTTT.

This rearrangement joins TRBV4-1 to TRBJ2-7; 8 bases fit TRBD1. CDR1 MGHRA and CDR2 YSYEKL come from the germline V gene. Unmatched junction bases numbered 6, after V lost 2 bases and J lost 6 bases. The CDR3 extends over 14 amino acids. CDR3: CASSQHGQGSEQYF. CDR3 bases: TGCGCCAGCAGCCAACACGGACAGGGCTCCGAGCAGTACTTC.

The chain is built from TRBV2 and TRBJ1-4, with D tentatively TRBD1 (5 bases). Trimming stripped 6 bases from V and 7 bases from J, with 18 bases between. CDR1 SNHLY and CDR2 FYNNEI come from the germline V gene. The CDR3 is 15 residues long. CDR3: CASSQEGEGTEKLFF. The DNA for the CDR3 is TGTGCCAGCAGCCAAGAAGGGGAGGGTACTGAAAAACTGTTTTTT.

The chain couples TRBV5-1 to TRBJ2-1; TRBD1 aligns across 7 bases. With V trimmed by 2 bases and J by 8 bases, 7 bases remained unmatched. Per germline, CDR1 SGHRS and CDR2 YFSETQ. This CDR3 region has 14 residues. CDR3 DNA: TGCGCCAGCAGCTTCCTCGAAAGGGGGCATGAGCAGTTCTTC. Its translation: CASSFLERGHEQFF.